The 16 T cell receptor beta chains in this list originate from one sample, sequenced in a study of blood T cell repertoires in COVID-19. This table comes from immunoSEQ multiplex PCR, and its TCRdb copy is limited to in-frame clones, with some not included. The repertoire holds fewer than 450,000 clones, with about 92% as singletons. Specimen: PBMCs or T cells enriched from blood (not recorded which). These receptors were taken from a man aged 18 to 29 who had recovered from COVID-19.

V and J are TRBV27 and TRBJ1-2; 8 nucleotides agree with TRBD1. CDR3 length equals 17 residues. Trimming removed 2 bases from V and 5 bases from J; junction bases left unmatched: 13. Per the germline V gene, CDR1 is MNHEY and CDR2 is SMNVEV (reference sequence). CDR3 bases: TGTGCCAGCAGTTTAAAACCAGACAGGGGAGGGGAGTATGGCTACACCTTC. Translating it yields CASSLKPDRGGEYGYTF.

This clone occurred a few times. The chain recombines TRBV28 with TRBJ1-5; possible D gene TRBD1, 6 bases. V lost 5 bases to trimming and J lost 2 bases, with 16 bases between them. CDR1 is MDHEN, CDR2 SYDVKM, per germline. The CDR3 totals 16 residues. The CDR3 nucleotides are TGTGCCAGCAGTGAACAGGGTAGAGGCGGCAATCAGCCCCAGCATTTT. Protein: CASSEQGRGGNQPQHF.

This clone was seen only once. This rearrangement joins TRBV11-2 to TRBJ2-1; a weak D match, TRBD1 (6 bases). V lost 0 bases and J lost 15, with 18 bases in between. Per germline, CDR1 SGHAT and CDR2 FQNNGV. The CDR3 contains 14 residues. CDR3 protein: CASSLEPNRELLFF. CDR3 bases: TGTGCCAGCAGCTTAGAACCCAACAGGGAATTGCTGTTCTTC.

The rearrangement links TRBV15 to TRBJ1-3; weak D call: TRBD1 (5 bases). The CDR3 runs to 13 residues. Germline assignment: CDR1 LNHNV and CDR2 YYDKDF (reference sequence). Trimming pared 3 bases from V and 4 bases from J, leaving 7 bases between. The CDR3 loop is CATSRGRGNTIYF. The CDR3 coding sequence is TGTGCCACCAGCAGGGGGCGAGGAAACACCATATATTTT.

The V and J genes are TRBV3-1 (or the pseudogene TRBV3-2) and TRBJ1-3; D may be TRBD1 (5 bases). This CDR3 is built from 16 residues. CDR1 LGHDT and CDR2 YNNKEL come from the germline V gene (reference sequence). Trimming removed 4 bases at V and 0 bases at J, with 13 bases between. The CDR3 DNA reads TGTGCCAGCAGCCCACCAGGGTTCTCCTCTGGAAACACCATATATTTT. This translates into CASSPPGFSSGNTIYF.

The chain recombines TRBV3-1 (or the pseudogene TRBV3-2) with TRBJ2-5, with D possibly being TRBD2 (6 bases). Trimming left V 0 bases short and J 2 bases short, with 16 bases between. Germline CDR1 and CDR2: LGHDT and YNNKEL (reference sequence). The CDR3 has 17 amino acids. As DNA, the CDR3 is TGTGCCAGCAGCCAAGATCTGGTAGCTGGGGGGCAAGAGACCCAGTACTTC. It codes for CASSQDLVAGGQETQYF.

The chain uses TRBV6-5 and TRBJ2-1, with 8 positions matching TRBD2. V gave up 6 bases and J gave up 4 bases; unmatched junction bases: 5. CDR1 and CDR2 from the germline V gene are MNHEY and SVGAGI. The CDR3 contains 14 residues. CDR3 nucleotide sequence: TGTGCCAGCAGGCGGGGGGCGGGATACAATGAGCAGTTCTTC. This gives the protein CASRRGAGYNEQFF.

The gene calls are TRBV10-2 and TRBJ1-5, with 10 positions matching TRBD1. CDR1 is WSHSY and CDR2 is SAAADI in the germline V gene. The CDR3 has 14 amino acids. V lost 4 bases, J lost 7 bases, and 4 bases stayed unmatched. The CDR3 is CASSATGGGQPQHF. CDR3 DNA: TGCGCCAGCAGTGCGACAGGGGGCGGACAGCCCCAGCATTTT.

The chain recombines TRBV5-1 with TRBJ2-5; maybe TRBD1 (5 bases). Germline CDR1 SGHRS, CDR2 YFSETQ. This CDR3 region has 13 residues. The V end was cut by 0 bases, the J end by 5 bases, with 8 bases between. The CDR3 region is CASSLGQMETQYF. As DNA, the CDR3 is TGCGCCAGCAGCTTGGGACAGATGGAGACCCAGTACTTC. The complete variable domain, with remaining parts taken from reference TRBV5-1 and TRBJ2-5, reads KAGVTQTPRYLIKTRGQQVTLSCSPISGHRSVSWYQQTPGQGLQFLFEYFSETQRNKGNFPGRFSGRQFSNSRSEMNVSTLELGDSALYLCASSLGQMETQYFGPGTRLLVL.

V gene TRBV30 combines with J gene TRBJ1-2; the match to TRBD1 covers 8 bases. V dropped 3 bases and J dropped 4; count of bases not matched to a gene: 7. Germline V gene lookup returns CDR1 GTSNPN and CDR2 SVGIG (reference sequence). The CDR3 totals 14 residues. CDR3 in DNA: TGTGCCTGGAGGGTAACGGACAGGGCCTATGGCTACACCTTC. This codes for CAWRVTDRAYGYTF.

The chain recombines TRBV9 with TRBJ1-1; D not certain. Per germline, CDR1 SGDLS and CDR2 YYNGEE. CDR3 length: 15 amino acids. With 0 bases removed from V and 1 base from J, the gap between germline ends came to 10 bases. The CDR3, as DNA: TGTGCCAGCAGCGTAGGTTACAGCTCGAACACTGAAGCTTTCTTT. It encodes CASSVGYSSNTEAFF.

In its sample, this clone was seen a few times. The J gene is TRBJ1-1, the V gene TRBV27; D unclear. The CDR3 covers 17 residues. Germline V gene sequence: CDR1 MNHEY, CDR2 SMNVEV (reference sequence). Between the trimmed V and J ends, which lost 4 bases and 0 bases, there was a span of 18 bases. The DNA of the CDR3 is TGTGCCAGCAGTTCGGCGGGTTGGGGTAGGGTGAACACTGAAGCTTTCTTT. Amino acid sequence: CASSSAGWGRVNTEAFF.

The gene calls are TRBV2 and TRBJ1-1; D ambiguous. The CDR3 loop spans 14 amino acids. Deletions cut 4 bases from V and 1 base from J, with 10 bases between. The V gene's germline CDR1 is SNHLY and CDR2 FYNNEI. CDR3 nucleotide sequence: TGTGCCAGCAGTGTTCGGCGGTCGAACACTGAAGCTTTCTTT. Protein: CASSVRRSNTEAFF.

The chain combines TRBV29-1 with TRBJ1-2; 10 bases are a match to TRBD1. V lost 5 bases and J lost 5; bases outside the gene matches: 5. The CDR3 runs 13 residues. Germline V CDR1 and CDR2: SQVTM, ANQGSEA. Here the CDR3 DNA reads TGCAGCGTTCCCGGGACAGGGGAATATGGCTACACCTTC. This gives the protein CSVPGTGEYGYTF.

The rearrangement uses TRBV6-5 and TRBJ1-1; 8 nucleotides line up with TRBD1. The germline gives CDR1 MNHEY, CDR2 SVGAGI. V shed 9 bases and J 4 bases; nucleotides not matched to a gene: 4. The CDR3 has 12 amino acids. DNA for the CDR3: TGTGCCAGTGAAGACAGGGGCACTGAAGCTTTCTTT. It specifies CASEDRGTEAFF.

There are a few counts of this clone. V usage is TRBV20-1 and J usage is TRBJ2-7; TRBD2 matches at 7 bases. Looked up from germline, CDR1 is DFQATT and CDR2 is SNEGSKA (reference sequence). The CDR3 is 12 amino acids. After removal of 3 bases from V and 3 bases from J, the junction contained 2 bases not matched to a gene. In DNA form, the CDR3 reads TGCAGTGCTAGTCCTAGCGGCTACGAGCAGTACTTC. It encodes CSASPSGYEQYF.